A selection of T cell receptor beta chains follows, all from one sample in a study of early T cells in non-severe SARS-CoV-2 infection. TCRdb redid the calling of the 5' RACE reads with MiXCR, one entry per CDR3 protein. The table includes 83,000 or so distinct CDR3 sequences, 10% detected once. The sample here was whole blood, taken at baseline. These receptors all come from an adult who was a healthcare worker with PCR-confirmed SARS-CoV-2 infection or an uninfected control (not recorded which). CDR3s include the opening cysteine and the closing phenylalanine or tryptophan. D genes are given only for firm matches. Clone size is given for some rows only: seen once, a few or many times, or a class if the clone is expanded.

clone_size	d_call	j_call	v_call	cdr3_aa	cdr3_nt
many	NA	TRBJ2-1	TRBV30	CAWEEGEQFF	TGTGCCTGGGAGGAGGGGGAGCAGTTCTTC
many	NA	TRBJ2-3	TRBV6-1	CASSLEPFADTQYF	TGTGCCAGCAGTCTCGAGCCCTTCGCAGATACGCAGTATTTT
few	NA	TRBJ2-5	TRBV20-1	CSATEYQETQYF	TGCAGTGCTACAGAATACCAAGAGACCCAGTACTTC
many	NA	TRBJ2-3	TRBV28	CASSAHPTGIVSDTQYF	TGTGCCAGCAGCGCCCACCCCACGGGGATAGTCTCAGATACGCAGTATTTT
many	NA	TRBJ1-5	TRBV20-1	CSALYSNQPQHF	TGCAGTGCCCTTTATAGCAATCAGCCCCAGCATTTT
few	TRBD1	TRBJ2-1	TRBV7-8	CASSPLTGGNEQFF	TGTGCCAGCAGCCCCCTAACAGGGGGTAATGAGCAGTTCTTC
NA	TRBD2	TRBJ2-1	TRBV10-3	CAISESTIAGGTYNEQFF	TGTGCCATCAGTGAGTCTACCATAGCGGGAGGGACCTACAATGAGCAGTTCTTC
many	TRBD1	TRBJ2-6	TRBV7-7	CASSAGQGNGANVLTF	TGTGCCAGCAGCGCGGGACAGGGTAATGGGGCCAACGTCCTGACTTTC
NA	NA	TRBJ2-3	TRBV24-1	CATSDSRRGAGVFPDF	TGTGCCACCAGTGATTCCCGCCGGGGGGCAGGGGTTTTCCCGGATTTT
NA	TRBD1	TRBJ2-7	TRBV9	CASSVQPGQGVYEQYF	TGTGCCAGCAGCGTTCAACCGGGACAGGGGGTCTACGAGCAGTACTTC
many	TRBD1	TRBJ2-5	TRBV5-5	CASSQGYLTGQQETQYF	TGTGCCAGCAGCCAAGGATACCTTACGGGACAGCAAGAGACCCAGTACTTC
NA	NA	TRBJ2-7	TRBV20-1	CSARTTRRSYEQYF	TGCAGTGCGAGGACTACCCGGCGCTCCTACGAGCAGTACTTC
few	NA	TRBJ2-1	TRBV7-9	CASTLPLAIEYAYNEQFF	TGTGCCAGCACCCTCCCTCTAGCCATAGAGTACGCCTACAATGAGCAGTTCTTC
NA	NA	TRBJ2-3	TRBV11-3	CASSSNPGTDTQYF	TGTGCCAGCAGCTCCAACCCGGGGACAGATACGCAGTATTTT
few	NA	TRBJ2-5	TRBV5-1	CASSPGRQETQYF	TGCGCCAGCAGCCCCGGAAGGCAAGAGACCCAGTACTTC
many	NA	TRBJ2-1	TRBV20-1	CSARDVSGGQFF	TGCAGTGCTAGAGATGTTTCTGGGGGGCAGTTCTTC
few	NA	TRBJ1-2	TRBV7-2	CASSLTGTDYGYTF	TGTGCCAGCAGCTTAACCGGGACGGACTATGGCTACACCTTC
NA	NA	TRBJ2-7	TRBV28	CASRASLGLRPYEQYF	TGTGCCAGCAGGGCGAGTTTAGGGTTGAGGCCATACGAGCAGTACTTC
few	NA	TRBJ1-1	TRBV4-1	CASSQYSNTEAFF	TGCGCCAGCAGCCAGTATTCGAACACTGAAGCTTTCTTT
many	TRBD1	TRBJ2-5	TRBV5-1	CASSSDRVGQETQYF	TGCGCCAGCAGCTCTGACAGGGTTGGCCAAGAGACCCAGTACTTC
many	TRBD1	TRBJ2-3	TRBV27	CASSNYPGQNTDTQYF	TGTGCCAGCAGTAATTACCCGGGACAGAACACAGATACGCAGTATTTT
many	TRBD1	TRBJ2-3	TRBV5-1	CASSLHGTGGDTQYF	TGCGCCAGCAGCTTGCATGGGACAGGGGGAGATACGCAGTATTTT
NA	TRBD2	TRBJ2-3	TRBV3-1	CASSPKGSGNTDTQYF	TGTGCCAGCAGCCCGAAGGGTAGCGGGAATACAGATACGCAGTATTTT
many	TRBD1	TRBJ1-3	TRBV15	CATSRSRTGGNTIYF	TGTGCCACCAGCAGATCCCGGACAGGGGGAAACACCATATATTTT
NA	NA	TRBJ2-3	TRBV30	CAWSVRGAGTDTQYF	TGTGCCTGGAGTGTTCGGGGGGCTGGAACAGATACGCAGTATTTT
many	TRBD2	TRBJ2-2	TRBV27	CASSLGLAATGELFF	TGTGCCAGCAGTTTAGGACTAGCGGCCACCGGGGAGCTGTTTTTT
few	NA	TRBJ1-1	TRBV10-3	CAISGRLNTEAFF	TGTGCCATCAGCGGCAGGCTGAACACTGAAGCTTTCTTT
NA	TRBD2	TRBJ2-3	TRBV7-8	CASSLNLAGADTQYF	TGTGCCAGCAGCTTAAACCTAGCGGGAGCAGATACGCAGTATTTT
few	NA	TRBJ1-4	TRBV25-1	CASSTRGGSPRQLFF	TGTGCCAGCAGTACCCGGGGAGGTTCCCCCCGGCAACTGTTTTTT
few	TRBD2	TRBJ2-2	TRBV19	CASGLAGVIGELFF	TGTGCCAGTGGGCTAGCGGGAGTGATCGGGGAGCTGTTTTTT